Presented here are 22 T cell receptor beta chains from one specimen sequenced in a study of cytomegalovirus exposure and HLA in healthy donors. PCR involved 60 Vbeta and 13 Jbeta primers. The repertoire was sequenced with immunoSEQ multiplex PCR; TCRdb's copy has only in-frame clones and lacks some. The data hold 130,000 to 150,000 clones, with nearly 80% observed a single time. The sequenced sample was PBMCs. These receptors all come from a man between 40 and 49 years old in good health and CMV-seropositive.

The J gene is TRBJ2-2, the V gene TRBV7-2; D possibly corresponds to TRBD1 (6 bases). Looked up from germline, CDR1 is SGHTA and CDR2 is FQGNSA. V was shortened by 5 bases and J by 1 base, with 11 bases between the two germline ends. This CDR3 has 15 residues. The CDR3 DNA follows: TGTGCCAGCAGCCTCGGGACAATGAACACCGGGGAGCTGTTTTTT. It yields the protein CASSLGTMNTGELFF.

This chain links TRBV2 with TRBJ2-4; TRBD1 is a possible D gene (5 bases). Trimming left V 5 bases short and J 1 base short, with 15 bases between. The length of the CDR3 is 16 residues. Germline assignment: CDR1 SNHLY and CDR2 FYNNEI. CDR3 sequence (DNA): TGTGCCAGCAGTCACAGGTTGCTTACGGCCAAAAACATTCAGTACTTC. Encoded protein: CASSHRLLTAKNIQYF.

This clone was picked up a small number of times. The rearrangement joins TRBV30 to TRBJ1-3; a possible D gene is TRBD1 (5 bases). The CDR3 runs to 15 residues. V was cut by 5 bases and J by 0 bases, with 14 bases left in between. The germline CDR1 and CDR2 sequences are GTSNPN and SVGIG (reference sequence). CDR3 sequence reads: CAWGRGKSSGNTIYF. The CDR3, as DNA: TGTGCCTGGGGTAGGGGAAAGAGCTCTGGAAACACCATATATTTT. Full variable domain (rest looked up from reference TRBV30 and TRBJ1-3): SQTIHQWPATLVQPVGSPLSLECTVEGTSNPNLYWYRQAAGRGLQLLFYSVGIGQISSEVPQNLSASRPQDRQFILSSKKLLLSDSGFYLCAWGRGKSSGNTIYFGEGSWLTVV.

J is TRBJ2-1 and V is TRBV6-1; 9 bases are a match to TRBD2. This CDR3 comprises 15 residues. The junction had 13 bases not matched to a gene; V was cut back by 6 bases and J by 10 bases. Germline values: CDR1 MNHNS, CDR2 SASEGT. Here the CDR3 reads CASSPSLAGKGEQFF. The DNA of the CDR3 is TGTGCCAGCAGCCCCTCGCTAGCGGGAAAGGGGGAGCAGTTCTTC.

Comment on this clone: Within the sample, other DNA sequences also encode this same CDR3. This chain connects TRBV6-5 to TRBJ1-1; 7 positions agree with TRBD1. The trim removed 1 base at V and 1 base at J, leaving 3 bases unmatched. CDR3 length equals 15 residues. Germline loops: CDR1 MNHEY, CDR2 SVGAGI. CDR3 DNA sequence: TGTGCCAGCAGTTACTGGGACAGAGCGAACACTGAAGCTTTCTTT. Its translation is CASSYWDRANTEAFF.

V usage is TRBV30 and J usage is TRBJ2-3; a possible D gene is TRBD2 (6 bases). Germline CDR1 GTSNPN, CDR2 SVGIG (reference sequence). Trimming pared 8 bases from V and 5 bases from J, leaving 11 bases between. The length of the CDR3 is 11 residues. The CDR3 DNA reads as TGTGCCAGCGCTAGCGTAGATACGCAGTATTTT. Its translation: CASASVDTQYF.

The V and J genes are TRBV20-1 and TRBJ1-5, with D perhaps TRBD1 (6 bases). The CDR3 consists of 11 residues. V lost 3 bases and J 10 bases, leaving 10 bases between the germline ends. Germline CDR1 and CDR2: DFQATT and SNEGSKA (reference sequence). CDR3 DNA: TGCAGTGCTAGTTTGGACAGACCCCAGCATTTT. Encoded protein: CSASLDRPQHF.

This chain links TRBV7-8 with TRBJ2-1; TRBD2 matches at 13 bases. The ends lost 1 base at V and 7 bases at J; junction bases unmatched: 4. CDR3 length: 16 residues. From germline, CDR1 is SGHVS and CDR2 FQNEAQ. CDR3 loop: CASSLVTSGRGNEQFF. The DNA of the CDR3 is TGTGCCAGCAGCTTAGTAACTAGCGGGAGGGGAAATGAGCAGTTCTTC. The full variable domain, rest sourced from reference TRBV7-8 and TRBJ2-1, is GAGVSQSPRYKVAKRGQDVALRCDPISGHVSLFWYQQALGQGPEFLTYFQNEAQLDKSGLPSDRFFAERPEGSVSTLKIQRTQQEDSAVYLCASSLVTSGRGNEQFFGPGTRLTVL.

V usage is TRBV7-9 and J usage is TRBJ2-7; D call uncertain. Germline V gives CDR1 SEHNR, CDR2 FQNEAQ (reference sequence). This CDR3 comprises 15 residues. V lost 3 bases to trimming and J lost 2 bases, with 14 bases between them. The CDR3 loop reads CASSLGSSITYEQYF. Here the CDR3 DNA reads TGTGCCAGCAGCTTGGGCAGCAGTATCACCTACGAGCAGTACTTC.

The chain carries TRBV12-2 and TRBJ1-2; whether TRBD1, the table's D call, matches the DNA was not checked. TRBV12-2 represents a pseudogene. The CDR3 consists of 17 residues. This CDR3 reads CASRLDGQASSNYGYTF. CDR3 in DNA: TGTGCAAGTCGCTTAGACGGACAGGCTAGTTCCAACTATGGCTACACCTTC.

This sequence joins TRBV7-9 and TRBJ1-2, with 7 bases fitting TRBD1. CDR3 size: 15 residues. Germline CDR1 reads SEHNR; CDR2 reads FQNEAQ (reference sequence). V was clipped by 3 bases and J by 7 bases; unmatched bases: 11. This chain's CDR3 is CASSFGLAGDSGYTF. CDR3 in DNA: TGTGCCAGCAGCTTTGGTCTTGCAGGGGACAGTGGCTACACCTTC. The entire variable domain, with the rest obtained from reference TRBV7-9 and TRBJ1-2, is as follows: DTGVSQNPRHKITKRGQNVTFRCDPISEHNRLYWYRQTLGQGPEFLTYFQNEAQLEKSRLLSDRFSAERPKGSFSTLEIQRTEQGDSAMYLCASSFGLAGDSGYTFGSGTRLTVV.

The chain combines TRBV27 with TRBJ1-4; D not certain. Germline V CDR1 and CDR2: MNHEY, SMNVEV (reference sequence). V lost 7 bases and J lost 0, with 24 bases in between. The length of the CDR3 is 19 residues. CDR3 sequence (DNA): TGTGCCAGCAAATCCATCCTAACCGCCCTGGGCGCAACTAATGAAAAACTGTTTTTT. It yields the protein CASKSILTALGATNEKLFF.

On this clone: Since no conserved phenylalanine or tryptophan closes the CDR3, a read error is the likely cause. The V gene is TRBV4-1, the J gene TRBJ2-7; 11 positions agree with TRBD2. After removal of 3 bases from V and 3 bases from J, the junction contained 7 bases not matched to a gene. The length of the CDR3 is 16 residues. The germline CDR1 and CDR2 sequences are MGHRA and YSYEKL. Here the CDR3 DNA reads TGCGCCAGCAGCCAGGGAACTAGCGGGAGTTACTACGAGCAGTACCTC. As protein: CASSQGTSGSYYEQYL.

This clone was observed a handful of times. The chain couples TRBV7-9 to TRBJ2-1; a weak D match, TRBD2 (7 bases). The CDR3 runs to 15 residues. The ends were cut back, 7 bases at V and 3 bases at J, with 16 bases in the middle. Germline CDR1 is SEHNR and CDR2 is FQNEAQ (reference sequence). The CDR3 DNA reads TGTGCCAGCACCGGGGGGCGGGAAGGCTACAATGAGCAGTTCTTC. It codes for CASTGGREGYNEQFF. Filled out from reference TRBV7-9 and TRBJ2-1, the complete variable domain reads DTGVSQNPRHKITKRGQNVTFRCDPISEHNRLYWYRQTLGQGPEFLTYFQNEAQLEKSRLLSDRFSAERPKGSFSTLEIQRTEQGDSAMYLCASTGGREGYNEQFFGPGTRLTVL.

This clone was picked up a small number of times. The chain couples TRBV7-2 to TRBJ1-2; D gene ambiguous. There are 13 residues in the CDR3. Trimming took off 5 bases at V and 1 base at J, with 8 bases between the two ends. Germline CDR1 reads SGHTA; CDR2 reads FQGNSA. The CDR3 is CASSPDNNYGYTF. The DNA of the CDR3 is TGTGCCAGCAGCCCCGACAATAACTATGGCTACACCTTC.

V gene TRBV5-1 combines with J gene TRBJ1-4; 8 nucleotides line up with TRBD1. This CDR3 contains 15 residues. The junction had 8 bases not matched to a gene; V was cut back by 3 bases and J by 7 bases. Per germline, CDR1 SGHRS and CDR2 YFSETQ. The CDR3 DNA follows: TGCGCCAGCAGCTCTCACCAGGGGGCTCTTGAAAAACTGTTTTTT. This sequence encodes CASSSHQGALEKLFF.

A few counts support this clone. The V call is TRBV7-8, the J call TRBJ2-3; 7 nucleotides align to TRBD2. Germline CDR1 is SGHVS and CDR2 is FQNEAQ. J gave up 1 base and V 2 bases, and 6 bases lay outside the gene matches. The CDR3 consists of 16 residues. CDR3 in amino acids: CASSLLGAGGTDTQYF. CDR3 DNA sequence: TGTGCCAGCAGCTTATTAGGGGCGGGGGGCACAGATACGCAGTATTTT.

About this clone: A read error may produce the germline difference seen at one junction end. The chain links TRBV7-9 to TRBJ2-7, with D possibly TRBD2 on 5 matching bases. Germline V lookup: CDR1 SEHNR, CDR2 FQNEAQ (reference sequence). The CDR3 is 14 residues long. In nucleotides, the CDR3 is TGTTCCAGCAGCTTTGCGGGCTACATCTACGAGCAGTACTTC. Its translation: CSSSFAGYIYEQYF.

On this clone itself: The sample contains more than one DNA sequence encoding this CDR3. This rearrangement joins TRBV7-3 to TRBJ2-2; D possibly corresponds to TRBD2 (5 bases). Germline V CDR1 and CDR2: SGHTA, FQGTGA. The V gene lost 5 bases and the J gene lost 0 bases, with 10 bases spanning the gap. The CDR3 runs 15 residues. This CDR3 is CASSPSGANTGELFF. The CDR3, as DNA: TGTGCCAGCAGCCCCAGCGGAGCGAACACCGGGGAGCTGTTTTTT.

In its sample, this clone was seen once. The chain has TRBV11-3 and TRBJ1-4; 7 nucleotides agree with TRBD1. With V trimmed by 5 bases and J by 5 bases, 2 bases remained unmatched. The CDR3 is 13 residues long. Germline V gene sequence: CDR1 SGHNT, CDR2 YENEEA. CDR3 nucleotides: TGTGCCAGCAGCAGGGACAGAAATGAAAAACTGTTTTTT. Its translation: CASSRDRNEKLFF.

V is TRBV27 and J is TRBJ1-5; 7 bases map to TRBD1. The CDR3 runs to 14 residues. V was pared by 6 bases and J by 7 bases, with 9 bases of the junction left unmatched. Germline V gene lookup returns CDR1 MNHEY and CDR2 SMNVEV (reference sequence). The CDR3 protein is CASRLRGAGQPQHF. Written as DNA, the CDR3 is TGTGCCAGCAGACTCAGGGGGGCTGGACAGCCCCAGCATTTT.

The V and J genes are TRBV6-6 and TRBJ2-7; TRBD1 agrees at 8 bases. After removal of 9 bases from V and 1 base from J, the junction contained 11 bases not matched to a gene. The CDR3 loop spans 15 amino acids. Germline values: CDR1 MNHNY, CDR2 SVGAGI (reference sequence). The CDR3 DNA reads TGTGCCAGTAATAAGGGCGGACAGGGATCCTACGAGCAGTACTTC. It yields the protein CASNKGGQGSYEQYF.